The present T cell receptor beta chain was sequenced within a study of spatial heterogeneity in lung cancer. Whole-study context: TCR and UMI combinations that were unique each appeared, on average, more than ten times in raw reads.

Using its own MiXCR run on the 5' RACE reads, TCRdb lists one record per CDR3 protein. The table shows roughly 3,500 distinct CDR3 sequences, with more than 3% occurring only once. By share of the sample, this clonotype is medium-sized. This beta chain is a stray read from a library made for alpha chains; its abundance is not meaningful. This CDR3 contains 13 residues. V lost 1 base and J lost 11; bases outside the gene matches: 9. Germline loops: CDR1 SQVTM, CDR2 ANQGSEA. Time point described: sample taken at primary tumor resection. This sample comprised lung tissue, obtained at surgery. This sequence was found in a human donor with early-stage non-small cell lung cancer. The rearrangement joins TRBV29-1 to TRBJ2-7; 9 positions agree with TRBD1. The CDR3 DNA follows: TGCAGCGTTGAAGTCTCGGACAGGGGTATGAAGTACTTC. This encodes CSVEVSDRGMKYF.